Many counts were recorded for the clone carrying this TCR beta chain. Its antigen is still unknown. This entry is derived from a study of CD8 T cells in ankylosing spondylitis. Study results and limitations: Disease-linked clones were found to be CD8+ and relatively rare in peripheral blood. Seemingly characteristic of ankylosing spondylitis blood was a TCR beta motif consisting of 7 or 8 highly homologous variants. Certain motif variants had earlier appeared in reactive arthritis synovial fluid and blood.

Making the TCR beta libraries involved quantitative 5'-RACE with molecular barcodes. MiXCR, run by TCRdb on the 5' RACE reads, gives a single entry per CDR3 protein. The sample includes about 160,000 distinct CDR3 sequences, about 17% seen only once; the top ten take roughly 7.7%. CDR1 SGHRS and CDR2 YFSETQ come from the germline V gene. With 5 bases removed from V and 5 bases from J, the gap between germline ends came to 14 bases. The CDR3 has 13 amino acids. The clonotype comes from a male donor with ankylosing spondylitis or in good health (not recorded which). The chain links TRBV5-1 to TRBJ2-7; tentative D call: TRBD1 (5 bases). Sequences were obtained from blood, either unsorted or a sorted T cell fraction (not recorded which). CDR3 coding DNA: TGCGCCAGCAGATTTGTCCCAGGGAACGAGCAGTACTTC. As protein: CASRFVPGNEQYF.